This T cell receptor (beta chain) came from a study of T cells in Graves' hyperthyroidism and ophthalmopathy. Regions amplified from RNA transcripts were the TCR beta CDR3 regions. RT-PCR in the first round (using the HTBI primer set) targeted the TCR CDR3. TCRdb ran MiXCR on the multiplex PCR reads and lists one entry per CDR3 protein. The top ten clones hold around 24% of a sample with more than 300,000 distinct CDR3 sequences, about 14% of them seen once. Recently diagnosed hyperthyroidism of less than 2 months' duration affected patients aged 18 to 65. Each diagnosis drew on symptoms, thyroxine, TRAb, thyroid ultrasound and orbital computed tomography findings. This clonotype was detected many times. Trimming removed 6 bases at V and 6 bases at J, with 12 bases between. Germline assignment: CDR1 SNHLY and CDR2 FYNNEI. The CDR3 has 12 residues.

This TCR was recovered from a woman aged 30 to 39 with Graves' hyperthyroidism. V and J are TRBV2 and TRBJ2-7, with a possible D match to TRBD2 (6 bases). Sample: blood. The CDR3 reads CASSLTSPEQYF. CDR3 DNA sequence: TGTGCCAGCAGCCTCACTAGCCCCGAGCAGTACTTC. The full variable domain, its missing parts supplied by reference TRBV2 and TRBJ2-7, is EPEVTQTPSHQVTQMGQEVILRCVPISNHLYFYWYRQILGQKVEFLVSFYNNEISEKSEIFDDQFSVERPDGSNFTLKIRSTKLEDSAMYFCASSLTSPEQYFGPGTRLTVT.